The sequence of this TCR beta chain was determined in a study of cytomegalovirus exposure and HLA in healthy donors. The PCR contained 60 Vbeta and 13 Jbeta primers. Using immunoSEQ multiplex PCR, the repertoire was profiled, and TCRdb retains in-frame clones only, with some absent. The data contain some 90,000 clones, approximately 79% of them singletons. Study-wide findings and caveats: Most CMV-associated TCR beta chains appeared HLA-restricted in a later analysis. Later analysis identified over 15,000 TCR beta sequences associated with HLA alleles, using a false discovery rate threshold of 0.05. The CMV antigen specificity of three CMV-associated chains was confirmed through in vitro analysis. Per a later analysis, HLA-associated TCR beta chains showed more clonal expansion than other, equally common TCR beta chains.

The CDR3 loop spans 13 amino acids. Germline CDR1 is ENHRY and CDR2 is SYGVKD. V lost 6 bases and J lost 6, with 14 bases in between. Note on this clone: Antigen unknown.

The V and J genes are TRBV10-3 and TRBJ1-2; a possible D gene is TRBD1 (6 bases). This clonotype was sampled from a female donor in good health and CMV-seronegative. Sequencing input: PBMCs. The CDR3 reads CAIRGTGFDGYTF. The CDR3 coding sequence is TGTGCCATCAGGGGAACAGGGTTCGATGGCTACACCTTC.